This T cell receptor beta chain was identified during a study of blood T cell repertoires in COVID-19. In the original analysis: By means of reference gene primer amplification, nucleated cell counts were estimated. TCRdb's table, derived via immunoSEQ multiplex PCR, lists solely in-frame clones and lacks some. V and J calls and clone size are given by that table; D and trimming were obtained from the DNA. The data hold fewer than 300,000 clones, with about four fifths observed a single time. J lost 2 bases, V lost 4 bases, and 5 bases had no gene match. Germline V lookup: CDR1 LGHDT, CDR2 YNNKEL (reference sequence). This CDR3 comprises 15 residues. Participant age was roughly 18 to 100 years, and participants resided in approximately 25 US areas. Participants had their cohort set by participant-reported clinical history. Within the 2 weeks before study entry, each person in the exposed group met a COVID-19 case.

Material: PBMCs or T cells enriched from blood (not recorded which). The chain has TRBV3-1 (or the pseudogene TRBV3-2) and TRBJ2-3, with 8 bases identical to TRBD2. This TCR was sampled from a man aged 35-49 years who had been exposed to COVID-19. CDR3 in DNA: TGTGCCAGCAGCCCAACTAGCGGACCCACAGATACGCAGTATTTT. Amino acids: CASSPTSGPTDTQYF.